The 13 T cell receptor beta chains below all came from one sample that was sequenced in a study of T cell responses to AZD1222 COVID-19 vaccine. Here immunoSEQ multiplex PCR was the method, and the copy in TCRdb shows in-frame clones only, minus some. The repertoire holds 150,000 to 200,000 clones, with 80% to 95% as singletons. This material consisted of peripheral blood, taken on day 0 of AZD1222 vaccination. The receptors here all came from an adult in good health.

The chain employs TRBV5-6 and TRBJ2-6; no definite D call. This CDR3 is 13 amino acids long. Germline values: CDR1 SGHDT, CDR2 YYEEEE. The V gene lost 2 bases and the J gene lost 3 bases, with 3 bases spanning the gap. This chain's CDR3 is CASSFRGANVLTF. CDR3 sequence (DNA): TGTGCCAGCAGCTTCCGTGGGGCCAACGTCCTGACTTTC.

The rearrangement links TRBV19 to TRBJ1-1; the match to TRBD1 covers 8 bases. The V gene's germline CDR1 is LNHDA and CDR2 SQIVND (reference sequence). Trimming took 10 bases from V and 6 from J; bases not matched to a gene: 4. The CDR3 spans 11 residues. The CDR3 DNA reads as TGTGCCATTTCAGGGGGCGCTGAAGCTTTCTTT. Residues: CAISGGAEAFF.

This sequence joins TRBV4-1 and TRBJ2-7; 8 bases are a match to TRBD1. CDR1 is MGHRA and CDR2 is YSYEKL in the germline V gene. CDR3 length: 14 amino acids. J lost 3 bases, V lost 2 bases, and 3 bases had no gene match. The CDR3 sequence: CASSQSTGGYEQYF. The DNA of the CDR3 is TGCGCCAGCAGCCAATCAACAGGGGGCTACGAGCAGTACTTC.

The chain is built from TRBV6-2 or TRBV6-3 and TRBJ2-5; D perhaps matches TRBD2 (6 bases). In germline, CDR1 is MNHEY, CDR2 SVGEGT. The length of the CDR3 is 15 residues. V was cut by 0 bases and J by 2 bases, with 10 bases left in between. This CDR3 is CASSYSTGVQETQYF. CDR3 DNA: TGTGCCAGCAGTTACTCGACGGGGGTTCAAGAGACCCAGTACTTC.

The chain couples TRBV6-1 to TRBJ1-4, with 7 bases identical to TRBD1. The CDR3 loop spans 15 amino acids. The trim removed 2 bases at V and 10 bases at J, leaving 10 bases unmatched. Germline values: CDR1 MNHNS, CDR2 SASEGT. The CDR3 here is CASSEQGEGDRKLFF. In DNA, the CDR3 is TGTGCCAGCAGTGAACAGGGGGAAGGGGATCGAAAACTGTTTTTT.

The gene calls are TRBV27 and TRBJ1-1, with D possibly matching TRBD1 (6 bases). V was trimmed by 7 bases and J by 0 bases, leaving 12 bases between them. Germline-derived CDR1 and CDR2 are MNHEY and SMNVEV (reference sequence). CDR3 length equals 14 residues. CDR3 coding DNA: TGTGCCAGCACCCCCGGGACATTGAACACTGAAGCTTTCTTT. Translation gives CASTPGTLNTEAFF.

The chain combines TRBV27 with TRBJ2-1; 7 bases line up with TRBD2. The CDR3 has 15 amino acids. Germline V gene lookup returns CDR1 MNHEY and CDR2 SMNVEV (reference sequence). V shed 3 bases and J 3 bases; nucleotides not matched to a gene: 5. The CDR3 sequence is CASSFLGLDYNEQFF. The CDR3 DNA reads as TGTGCCAGCAGTTTTTTAGGACTAGACTACAATGAGCAGTTCTTC.

The chain has TRBV28 and TRBJ1-5; D remains unclear. The CDR3 covers 13 residues. CDR1 and CDR2 from the germline V gene are MDHEN and SYDVKM. Trimming stripped 2 bases from V and 7 bases from J, with 9 bases between. The DNA of the CDR3 is TGTGCCAGCAGTTTAGAAACGAGGCAGCCCCAGCATTTT. Protein sequence: CASSLETRQPQHF.

The CDR3 DNA reads as TGTGCCAGCTCGCCCGCCGGGACAGGGGGCTTCACTGAAGCTTTCTTT. It codes for CASSPAGTGGFTEAFF. The rearrangement links TRBV18 to TRBJ1-1; TRBD1 agrees at 12 bases. After removal of 6 bases from V and 4 bases from J, the junction contained 9 bases not matched to a gene. Germline lookup yields CDR1 KGHSH and CDR2 LQKENI. This CDR3 region has 16 residues.

The V gene is TRBV27, the J gene TRBJ1-2, with D perhaps TRBD1 (5 bases). The CDR3 spans 14 residues. V lost 3 bases and J lost 8, with 16 bases in between. From germline, CDR1 is MNHEY and CDR2 SMNVEV (reference sequence). This chain's CDR3 is CASSFRQGSGGYTF. CDR3 coding DNA: TGTGCCAGCAGTTTTCGCCAGGGTTCGGGAGGCTACACCTTC.

The chain employs TRBV6-5 and TRBJ1-2; 7 nucleotides align to TRBD1. Germline CDR1 reads MNHEY; CDR2 reads SVGAGI. With 6 bases clipped from V and 1 base from J, the junction kept 8 bases outside the gene matches. The CDR3 is made up of 15 amino acids. The CDR3 reads CASRPWDSFNYGYTF. The DNA of the CDR3 is TGTGCCAGCAGACCCTGGGACAGTTTTAACTATGGCTACACCTTC.

The V call is TRBV9, the J call TRBJ2-3; 14 bases are a match to TRBD2. Germline V gives CDR1 SGDLS, CDR2 YYNGEE. V gave up 3 bases and J gave up 0 bases; unmatched junction bases: 6. This CDR3 has 18 residues. Written as DNA, the CDR3 is TGTGCCAGCAGCGAGACTAGCGGGGGGGCCTCTAGCACAGATACGCAGTATTTT. This gives the protein CASSETSGGASSTDTQYF.

The chain recombines TRBV6-5 with TRBJ1-2; possible D gene TRBD1, 5 bases. Trimming stripped 0 bases from V and 7 bases from J, with 15 bases between. The CDR3 spans 15 residues. Germline V gene sequence: CDR1 MNHEY, CDR2 SVGAGI. Here the CDR3 reads CASSYSGQKSFGYTF. The CDR3 nucleotides are TGTGCCAGCAGTTACTCGGGGCAAAAGTCCTTTGGCTACACCTTC.